The source of this TCR beta chain is a study of T cell clonality in common variable immunodeficiency. Study-level findings and limits: In common variable immunodeficiency, TCR beta chains reportedly carried fewer deletions and N-nucleotide insertions. Patient heterogeneity in the CVID cohort limited correlations between repertoire features and clinical complications. Compared with controls, CVID subjects had fewer shared TCRbeta clones.

This clone was seen more than once but under ten times. Its antigen is not known. Most patients and controls had Caucasian heritage. Only in-frame clones appear in the TCRdb table, and some are missing; sequencing was by immunoSEQ multiplex PCR. The sample holds roughly 60,000 clones, and no clone turns up only once. The source of this sequence is a person aged 18 to 75 in good health. Input material: peripheral blood mononuclear cells.

The CDR3 is CASSRGRVAFF. Incomplete CDR3 DNA: TGTGCCAGCAGCAGGGGGCGCGTA. This chain joins TRBV25-1 and TRBJ1-1; TRBD1 aligns across 8 bases. The CDR3 is cut off 3 residues early in the read; its end comes from the germline J gene. The CDR3 consists of 11 residues. Per germline, CDR1 MGHDK and CDR2 SYGVNS.